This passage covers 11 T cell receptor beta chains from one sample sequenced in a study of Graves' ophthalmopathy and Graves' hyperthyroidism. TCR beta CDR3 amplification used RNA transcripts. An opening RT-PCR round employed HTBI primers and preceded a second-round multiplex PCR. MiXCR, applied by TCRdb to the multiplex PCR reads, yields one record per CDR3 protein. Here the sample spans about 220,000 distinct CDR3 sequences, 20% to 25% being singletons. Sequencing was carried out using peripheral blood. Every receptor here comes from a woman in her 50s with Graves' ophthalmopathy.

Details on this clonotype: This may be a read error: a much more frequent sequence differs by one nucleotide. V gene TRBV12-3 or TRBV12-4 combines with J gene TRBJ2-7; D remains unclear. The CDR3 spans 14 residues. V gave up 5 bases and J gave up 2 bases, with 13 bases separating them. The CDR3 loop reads CASSTKTVPYEQYF. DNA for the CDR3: TGTGCCAGCAGTACCAAGACTGTCCCCTACGAGCAGTACTTC.

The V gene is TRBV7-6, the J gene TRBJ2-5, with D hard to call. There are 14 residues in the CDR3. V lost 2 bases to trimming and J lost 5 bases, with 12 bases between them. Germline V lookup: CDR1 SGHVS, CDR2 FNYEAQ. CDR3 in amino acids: CASSLSPTRETQYF. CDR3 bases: TGTGCCAGCAGCTTATCCCCCACACGGGAGACCCAGTACTTC.

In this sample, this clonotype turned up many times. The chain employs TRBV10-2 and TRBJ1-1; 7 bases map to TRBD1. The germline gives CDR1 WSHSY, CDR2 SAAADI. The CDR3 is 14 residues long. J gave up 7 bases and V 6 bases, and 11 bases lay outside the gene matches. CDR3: CASSLTGWGNEAFF. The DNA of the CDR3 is TGCGCCAGCAGCCTGACAGGGTGGGGTAATGAAGCTTTCTTT.

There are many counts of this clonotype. The CDR3 protein is CASTATGDYYQPQHF. As DNA, the CDR3 is TGTGCCAGTACCGCGACAGGGGATTACTATCAGCCCCAGCATTTT. V gene TRBV19 combines with J gene TRBJ1-5, with TRBD1 matching over 8 bases. Germline lookup yields CDR1 LNHDA and CDR2 SQIVND (reference sequence). After removal of 7 bases from V and 5 bases from J, the junction contained 10 bases not matched to a gene. The CDR3 runs 15 residues.

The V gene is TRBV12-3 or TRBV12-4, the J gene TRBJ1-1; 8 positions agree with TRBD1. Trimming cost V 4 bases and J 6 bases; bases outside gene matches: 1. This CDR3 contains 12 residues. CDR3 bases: TGTGCCAGCAGTTGGGGACAGGCTGAAGCTTTCTTT. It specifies CASSWGQAEAFF.

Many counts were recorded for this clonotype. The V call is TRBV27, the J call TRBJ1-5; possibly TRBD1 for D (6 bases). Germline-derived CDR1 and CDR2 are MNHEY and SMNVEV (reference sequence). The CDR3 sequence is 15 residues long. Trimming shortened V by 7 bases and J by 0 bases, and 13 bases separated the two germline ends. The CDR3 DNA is TGTGCCAGCAACTTGGCAGGGGATAGCAATCAGCCCCAGCATTTT. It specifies CASNLAGDSNQPQHF.

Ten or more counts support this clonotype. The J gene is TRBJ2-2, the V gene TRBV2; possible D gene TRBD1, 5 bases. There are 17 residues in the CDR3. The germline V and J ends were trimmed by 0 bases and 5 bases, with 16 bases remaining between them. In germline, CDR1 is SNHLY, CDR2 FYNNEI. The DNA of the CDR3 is TGTGCCAGCAGTGAAGCTTACAGCAGGGATTGGACCGGGGAGCTGTTTTTT. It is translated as CASSEAYSRDWTGELFF.

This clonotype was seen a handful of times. CDR3 in amino acids: CSAARAPRALTGYTF. The CDR3 DNA follows: TGCAGTGCTGCCCGGGCCCCCCGGGCTTTGACTGGCTACACCTTC. The V call is TRBV20-1, the J call TRBJ1-2, with no clear D. CDR3 length: 15 amino acids. Trimming left V 5 bases short and J 7 bases short, with 23 bases between. CDR1 is DFQATT and CDR2 is SNEGSKA in the germline V gene (reference sequence).

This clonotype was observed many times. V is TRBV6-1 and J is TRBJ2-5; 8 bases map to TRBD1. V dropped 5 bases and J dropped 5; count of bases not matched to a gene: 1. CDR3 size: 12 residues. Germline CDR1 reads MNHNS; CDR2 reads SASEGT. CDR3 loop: CASSRQGETQYF. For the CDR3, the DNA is TGTGCCAGCAGTCGACAGGGGGAGACCCAGTACTTC.

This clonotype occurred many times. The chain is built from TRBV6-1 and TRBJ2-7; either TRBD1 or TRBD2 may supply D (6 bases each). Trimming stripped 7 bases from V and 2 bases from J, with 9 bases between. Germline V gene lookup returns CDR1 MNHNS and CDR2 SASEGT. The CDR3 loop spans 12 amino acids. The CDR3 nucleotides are TGTGCCAGCAAGGGGGAGGCCTACGAGCAGTACTTC. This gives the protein CASKGEAYEQYF.

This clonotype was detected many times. The CDR3 DNA sequence: TGTGCCACCCGTCCCCCCCCACCCCAGTACTTC. This codes for CATRPPPPQYF. The chain employs TRBV24-1 and TRBJ2-5; D is uncertain. Germline CDR1 KGHDR, CDR2 SFDVKD. The CDR3 runs 11 residues. The ends were cut back, 9 bases at V and 9 bases at J, with 13 bases in the middle.